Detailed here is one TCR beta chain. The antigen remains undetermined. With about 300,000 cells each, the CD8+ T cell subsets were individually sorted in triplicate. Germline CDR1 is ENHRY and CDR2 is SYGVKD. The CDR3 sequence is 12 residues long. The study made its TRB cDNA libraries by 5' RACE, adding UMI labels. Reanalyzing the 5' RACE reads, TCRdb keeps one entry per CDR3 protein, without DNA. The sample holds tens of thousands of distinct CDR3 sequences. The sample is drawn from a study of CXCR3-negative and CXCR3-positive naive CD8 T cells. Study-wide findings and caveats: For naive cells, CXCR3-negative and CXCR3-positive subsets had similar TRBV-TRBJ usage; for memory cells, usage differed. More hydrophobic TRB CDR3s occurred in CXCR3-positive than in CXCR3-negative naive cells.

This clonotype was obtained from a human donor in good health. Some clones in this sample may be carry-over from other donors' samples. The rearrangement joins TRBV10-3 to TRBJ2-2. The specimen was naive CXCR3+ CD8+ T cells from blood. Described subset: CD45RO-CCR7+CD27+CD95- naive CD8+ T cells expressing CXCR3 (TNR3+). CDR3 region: CAISERTGELFF.